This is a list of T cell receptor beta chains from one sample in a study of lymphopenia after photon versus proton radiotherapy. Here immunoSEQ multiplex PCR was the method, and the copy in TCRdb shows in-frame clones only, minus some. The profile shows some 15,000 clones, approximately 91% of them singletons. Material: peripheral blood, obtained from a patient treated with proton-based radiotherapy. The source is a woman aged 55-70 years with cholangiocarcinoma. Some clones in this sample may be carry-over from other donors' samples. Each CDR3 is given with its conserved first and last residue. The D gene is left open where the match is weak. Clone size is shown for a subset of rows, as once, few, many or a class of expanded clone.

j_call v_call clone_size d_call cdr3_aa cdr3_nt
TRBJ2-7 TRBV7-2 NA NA CASSLDRLSEWGEQYF TGTGCCAGCAGCTTAGACCGGCTTTCGGAGTGGGGCGAGCAGTACTTC
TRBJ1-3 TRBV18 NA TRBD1 CASSRQGSGNTIYF TGTGCCAGCTCCCGACAGGGTTCTGGAAACACCATATATTTT
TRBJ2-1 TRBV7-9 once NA CASSPGRASYNEQFF TGTGCCAGCAGCCCGGGACGTGCCTCCTACAATGAGCAGTTCTTC
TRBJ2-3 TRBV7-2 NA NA CASSLRRGHTDTQYF TGTGCCAGCAGCTTAAGGAGGGGGCACACAGATACGCAGTATTTT
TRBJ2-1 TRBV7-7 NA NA CASSFGLRDEQFF TGTGCCAGCAGCTTTGGACTAAGGGATGAGCAGTTCTTC
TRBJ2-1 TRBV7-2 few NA CASSLQGQSRNEQFF TGTGCCAGCAGCTTACAAGGGCAGTCGCGCAATGAGCAGTTCTTC
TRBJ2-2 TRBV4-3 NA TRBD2 CASRGAGGTGELFF TGCGCCAGCCGAGGGGCGGGAGGTACCGGGGAGCTGTTTTTT
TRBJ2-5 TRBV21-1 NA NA CASFRGTSYQETQYF TGTGCCAGCTTTCGAGGGACTAGCTACCAAGAGACCCAGTACTTC
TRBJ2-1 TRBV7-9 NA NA CASSGDIVTNEQFF TGTGCCAGCAGTGGGGACATAGTTACCAATGAGCAGTTCTTC
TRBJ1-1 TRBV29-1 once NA CSVGRQGQGPEAFF TGCAGCGTTGGCAGGCAGGGGCAGGGCCCTGAAGCTTTCTTT
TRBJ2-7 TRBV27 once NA CASSWGGKIHEQYF TGTGCCAGCAGTTGGGGTGGGAAAATTCACGAGCAGTACTTC
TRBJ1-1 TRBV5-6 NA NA CASSLRGMNTEAFF TGTGCCAGCAGTCTCCGTGGGATGAACACTGAAGCTTTCTTT
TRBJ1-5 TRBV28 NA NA CASSTLKTGTQPQHF TGTGCCAGCAGTACCCTAAAGACAGGCACTCAGCCCCAGCATTTT
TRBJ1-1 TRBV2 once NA CASSRFQGNTEAFF TGTGCCAGCAGCCGATTCCAGGGGAACACTGAAGCTTTCTTT
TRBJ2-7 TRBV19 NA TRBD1 CASRRGTGVYEQYF TGTGCCAGTAGACGTGGGACAGGGGTTTACGAGCAGTACTTC